What follows are 24 T cell receptor beta chains derived from one specimen sequenced in a study of cytomegalovirus exposure and HLA in healthy donors. Primers for the PCR totalled 60 Vbeta and 13 Jbeta. TCRdb's copy holds only in-frame clones and misses some; the assay was immunoSEQ multiplex PCR. Of under 150,000 clones listed, around 78% were seen once; the top ten hold approximately 6%. Material for sequencing was PBMCs. The source of these receptors is a woman aged 40-49 years in good health and CMV-seronegative.

This clone has just a few counts. V and J are TRBV28 and TRBJ1-2, with 7 bases aligning to TRBD1. Per germline, CDR1 MDHEN and CDR2 SYDVKM. The CDR3 spans 17 residues. Losses at the gene ends were 6 bases for V and 2 bases for J; bases not matched to a gene: 15. The CDR3 DNA reads TGTGCCAGCAGAACCCCTACCTCGGACAGGCCAAACTATGGCTACACCTTC. Amino acid sequence: CASRTPTSDRPNYGYTF.

This sequence joins TRBV4-2 and TRBJ2-2; the match to TRBD2 covers 8 bases. From germline, CDR1 is LGHNA and CDR2 YNFKEQ. The CDR3 length is 18 residues. V shed 6 bases and J 2 bases; nucleotides not matched to a gene: 14. DNA for the CDR3: TGTGCCAGCAGTCCCCGAGTCGGCGGGAGGCTTAACACCGGGGAGCTGTTTTTT. It translates to CASSPRVGGRLNTGELFF.

For this clone: One junction end disagrees with the germline gene, perhaps due to a read error. This sequence joins TRBV7-9 and TRBJ1-1; the D gene is possibly TRBD1 (5 bases). CDR1 and CDR2 from the germline V gene are SEHNR and FQNEAQ (reference sequence). CDR3 length: 12 residues. CDR3 amino acids: CSSRGEGTEAFF. CDR3 bases: TGTTCCAGCAGAGGGGAGGGCACTGAAGCTTTCTTT.

The V gene is TRBV6-5, the J gene TRBJ2-5; 10 bases line up with TRBD2. The DNA end is a closer match to TRBJ2-7, so the J assignment may be wrong. The CDR3 length is 13 residues. The germline V gene encodes CDR1 MNHEY and CDR2 SVGAGI. This CDR3 reads CAIGLAGAYEQYF. The CDR3 DNA reads as TGTGCTATAGGTCTAGCGGGAGCCTACGAGCAGTACTTC.

In this sample, this clone turned up a few times. The chain employs TRBV9 and TRBJ1-2, with D maybe TRBD1 (5 bases). This CDR3 is built from 16 residues. Germline V CDR1 and CDR2: SGDLS, YYNGEE. With 2 bases removed from V and 5 bases from J, the gap between germline ends came to 19 bases. For the CDR3, the DNA is TGTGCCAGCAGCGTTGGAGCATTGGGGGGAGGGTATGGCTACACCTTC. Protein sequence: CASSVGALGGGYGYTF. Combining the CDR3 with reference TRBV9 and TRBJ1-2 gives the whole variable domain DSGVTQTPKHLITATGQRVTLRCSPRSGDLSVYWYQQSLDQGLQFLIQYYNGEERAKGNILERFSAQQFPDLHSELNLSSLELGDSALYFCASSVGALGGGYGYTFGSGTRLTVV.

This clone was seen just once. The gene calls are TRBV4-3 and TRBJ2-2, with D possibly matching TRBD2 (5 bases). V shed 0 bases and J shed 5 bases, with 16 bases lying between them. The CDR3 runs to 17 residues. Germline V CDR1 and CDR2: LGHNA, YSLEER. In DNA form, the CDR3 reads TGCGCCAGCAGCCAAGACAAACCGGGATCGGTAACCGGGGAGCTGTTTTTT. Translating it yields CASSQDKPGSVTGELFF.

The rearrangement uses TRBV19 and TRBJ1-5, with D possibly matching TRBD1 (5 bases). CDR1 LNHDA and CDR2 SQIVND come from the germline V gene (reference sequence). V dropped 5 bases and J dropped 5 bases, with 7 bases sitting between them. This CDR3 region has 12 residues. The CDR3 reads CASSSRDQPQHF. DNA for the CDR3: TGTGCCAGTAGTTCCAGGGATCAGCCCCAGCATTTT.

In this sample, this clone turned up once. The rearrangement joins TRBV27 to TRBJ2-7, with 13 positions matching TRBD2. V gave up 4 bases and J gave up 5 bases; unmatched junction bases: 5. There are 15 residues in the CDR3. CDR1 MNHEY and CDR2 SMNVEV come from the germline V gene (reference sequence). The CDR3 nucleotides are TGTGCCAGCAGTTGGGCGGGACTAGCGGGAAACGAGCAGTACTTC. The encoded protein is CASSWAGLAGNEQYF.

The genes are TRBV4-2 and TRBJ2-1, with 9 nucleotides matching TRBD2. J gave up 8 bases and V 0 bases, and 5 bases lay outside the gene matches. The CDR3 has 15 amino acids. Germline V gene lookup returns CDR1 LGHNA and CDR2 YNFKEQ. The CDR3 bases are TGTGCCAGCAGCCAAGAGTTTCTAGCGGGGTATGAGCAGTTCTTC. It is translated as CASSQEFLAGYEQFF.

This chain uses TRBV28 with TRBJ2-7, with 10 bases lining up with TRBD2. Looked up from germline, CDR1 is MDHEN and CDR2 is SYDVKM. CDR3 length: 13 amino acids. The V segment lost 8 bases and the J segment 8 bases; nucleotides outside the gene matches: 9. The CDR3 sequence: CASLASGSIKQYF. CDR3 bases: TGTGCCAGCCTGGCTAGCGGGAGTATCAAGCAGTACTTC.

The chain employs TRBV9 and TRBJ1-1; D possibly corresponds to TRBD1 (5 bases). There are 16 residues in the CDR3. Germline V gene sequence: CDR1 SGDLS, CDR2 YYNGEE. V was clipped by 3 bases and J by 1 base, with 16 bases between them. The CDR3 is CASSEPTGQSNTEAFF. The CDR3 nucleotides are TGTGCCAGCAGCGAACCTACCGGACAATCGAACACTGAAGCTTTCTTT.

The rearrangement uses TRBV18 and TRBJ1-1; 10 nucleotides match TRBD1. The germline V gene has CDR1 KGHSH and CDR2 LQKENI. The ends lost 9 bases at V and 1 base at J; junction bases unmatched: 11. The CDR3 totals 16 residues. The CDR3 region is CASTGGQGISNTEAFF. Written as DNA, the CDR3 is TGTGCCAGTACAGGGGGACAGGGGATATCGAACACTGAAGCTTTCTTT.

This chain links TRBV4-1 with TRBJ1-1; a weak D match, TRBD1 (6 bases). Germline assignment: CDR1 MGHRA and CDR2 YSYEKL. This CDR3 contains 19 residues. V was pared by 6 bases and J by 0 bases, with 26 bases between. The CDR3 loop is CASSHYSPRGAALNTEAFF. CDR3 DNA: TGCGCCAGCAGTCACTACTCCCCACGGGGGGCAGCCCTGAACACTGAAGCTTTCTTT.

The genes are TRBV6-5 and TRBJ2-7, with 8 bases fitting TRBD2. The CDR3 loop spans 12 amino acids. Germline trimming cut 8 bases from V and 3 bases from J; bases unmatched to any gene: 3. Germline CDR1 is MNHEY and CDR2 is SVGAGI. CDR3: CASRGGSYEQYF. The CDR3 bases are TGTGCCAGCCGGGGGGGAAGCTACGAGCAGTACTTC.

This clone was picked up one time. Other DNA sequences of this sample code for an identical CDR3. The chain couples TRBV2 to TRBJ2-3; tentatively, D is TRBD2 (5 bases). From germline, CDR1 is SNHLY and CDR2 FYNNEI. The ends were cut back, 2 bases at V and 6 bases at J, with 12 bases in the middle. The CDR3 is 14 amino acids. CDR3 bases: TGTGCCAGCAGTGAACGAGGGAGTGGCGATACGCAGTATTTT. It is translated as CASSERGSGDTQYF.

V usage is TRBV29-1 and J usage is TRBJ2-5; a weak D match, TRBD1 (5 bases). The germline gives CDR1 SQVTM, CDR2 ANQGSEA. This CDR3 spans 13 amino acids. V was cut by 4 bases and J by 0 bases, with 9 bases left in between. CDR3 amino acids: CSVVGRDQETQYF. CDR3 bases: TGCAGCGTTGTTGGCAGGGACCAAGAGACCCAGTACTTC.

This clone was recorded a few times. The chain couples TRBV7-9 to TRBJ2-4; 13 bases match TRBD2. The CDR3 extends over 16 amino acids. Germline V lookup: CDR1 SEHNR, CDR2 FQNEAQ (reference sequence). V lost 0 bases, J lost 8 bases, and 4 bases stayed unmatched. DNA of the CDR3: TGTGCCAGCAGCTTAGCACTAGCGGGAGGGGGAGACATTCAGTACTTC. Its protein product is CASSLALAGGGDIQYF.

CDR3: CASRSAAGTGYGELFF. In DNA, the CDR3 is TGCGCCAGCAGGTCCGCGGCCGGGACAGGATACGGGGAGCTGTTTTTT. This sequence joins TRBV5-1 and TRBJ2-2; 8 positions match TRBD1. This CDR3 has 16 amino acids. V lost 5 bases to trimming and J lost 7 bases; unmatched junction nucleotides: 13. CDR1 SGHRS and CDR2 YFSETQ come from the germline V gene. Complete variable domain (other parts from reference TRBV5-1 and TRBJ2-2): KAGVTQTPRYLIKTRGQQVTLSCSPISGHRSVSWYQQTPGQGLQFLFEYFSETQRNKGNFPGRFSGRQFSNSRSEMNVSTLELGDSALYLCASRSAAGTGYGELFFGEGSRLTVL.

For this clone: The germline gene is not matched at one end of the junction; a read error may be the cause. The gene calls are TRBV7-9 and TRBJ1-1, with D tentatively TRBD1 (6 bases). Germline V gene lookup returns CDR1 SEHNR and CDR2 FQNEAQ (reference sequence). CDR3 length: 15 amino acids. CDR3 residues: CSSSSQGIMNTEAFF. The CDR3 nucleotides are TGTTCCAGCAGCTCCCAGGGGATTATGAACACTGAAGCTTTCTTT.

This clone was found a few times. V and J are TRBV19 and TRBJ1-2; no firm D call. CDR1 is LNHDA, CDR2 SQIVND, per germline (reference sequence). CDR3 length: 16 residues. V shed 7 bases and J shed 4 bases, with 22 bases lying between them. CDR3 nucleotide sequence: TGTGCCAGTACCCAGAGCCCCAGCGTGCGCCTCTATGGCTACACCTTC. The encoded protein is CASTQSPSVRLYGYTF.

The gene calls are TRBV25-1 and TRBJ2-7; TRBD2 might be the D (5 bases). This CDR3 has 18 amino acids. The V gene lost 1 base and the J gene lost 3 bases, with 22 bases spanning the gap. Germline lookup yields CDR1 MGHDK and CDR2 SYGVNS. DNA for the CDR3: TGTGCCAGCAGTGAATCTCCTAGATATGGCAACCGGGGCTACGAGCAGTACTTC. It is translated as CASSESPRYGNRGYEQYF.

The chain joins TRBV27 to TRBJ2-5; 7 bases are shared with TRBD1. The V gene end was trimmed by 6 bases and the J gene end by 5 bases; junction bases not matched to a gene: 6. The CDR3 totals 13 residues. Germline CDR1 is MNHEY and CDR2 is SMNVEV (reference sequence). The CDR3 sequence is CASRRGGLETQYF. The CDR3 nucleotides are TGTGCCAGCAGAAGAGGGGGCTTGGAGACCCAGTACTTC.

V usage is TRBV4-1 and J usage is TRBJ1-5, with a possible D match to TRBD1 (5 bases). The V gene's germline CDR1 is MGHRA and CDR2 YSYEKL. The length of the CDR3 is 13 residues. The germline V and J ends were trimmed by 0 bases and 7 bases, with 7 bases remaining between them. CDR3 in amino acids: CASSQDREQPQHF. The CDR3, as DNA: TGCGCCAGCAGCCAAGACAGGGAACAGCCCCAGCATTTT.

This clone was detected only once. The chain links TRBV28 to TRBJ1-1; TRBD1 matches at 7 bases. Per the germline V gene, CDR1 is MDHEN and CDR2 is SYDVKM. The junction had 14 bases not matched to a gene; V was cut back by 8 bases and J by 8 bases. The CDR3 covers 14 residues. In nucleotides, the CDR3 is TGTGCCAGCCTAGGGGGCGGCCTCATATCAGAAGCTTTCTTT. The encoded protein is CASLGGGLISEAFF.